What follows is one TCR beta chain and its context. In its sample, this clonotype was seen a few times. Its binding antigen is unknown. Per-nucleotide qualities are absent, and no much larger clonotype sits a single base away. These data belong to a study of early T cells in non-severe SARS-CoV-2 infection (TCRdb year 2021). Regarding the complete study: TCR sequencing used bulk RNA from unsorted whole blood, so alpha and beta chains could not be paired.

V sheds 5 bases and J sheds 1 base, leaving 6 bases between their ends. According to the germline V gene (reference sequence), CDR1 reads MNHNY and CDR2 reads SVGAGI. The CDR3 spans 13 residues, from the cysteine through the phenylalanine. The sequence is cut down to CDR3 DNA, 39 bases in frame from base 1. A case-control design nested within a healthcare worker cohort in London, UK, was used, with weekly nasopharyngeal swab PCR tests and blood sampling performed. Healthcare workers were recruited during the week of the UK lockdown, between 23 and 31 March 2020, and followed weekly for up to 16 weeks. The investigation overall reported the following: Matching against VDJdb was skewed toward anti-spike CD8 responses, likely underestimated virus-specific expansions, and missed private and CD4 specificities.

Library preparation was by 5' RACE. The instrument was a NextSeq 500. The TCR library protocol attached unique molecular identifiers to individual cDNA molecules to correct for sequencing error and PCR bias. Both TCR alpha and beta chains were sequenced, and tight co-correlation was observed between alpha and beta sequence abundances in each sample. From the authors' description of their analysis: Decombinator V4 was used to annotate the V gene, J gene and CDR3 of the TCR sequences. Expanded TCRs were defined as changing significantly between any two time points under a Poisson model with p below 0.0001. Abundances of TCRs were expressed as counts per million after normalisation to the total number of TCRs sequenced in each sample. TRAV1-2 paired with TRAJ12, TRAJ20 or TRAJ33 defined MAIT TCRs, while TRAV10 paired with TRAJ18 defined iNKT TCRs. VDJdb, accessed on 1 November 2021, was searched for TCRs annotated for CMV, EBV and SARS-CoV-2, and TCRs annotated for more than one antigen were excluded. Using fastp at Q25 and MiXCR, TCRdb reprocessed the public reads and kept productive beta chains. Under each unique CDR3 protein, matching rows form one entry showing the most common genes and DNA. TCRdb's processing, not the authors', yielded these V and J calls. The sample has 50,000 to 65,000 distinct CDR3 sequences on record, 8% to 9.5% of them singletons. The ten biggest clones cover about 16% of the sample.

Sequencing input: whole blood. This receptor chain uses TRBV6-6 and TRBJ2-4; the D segment cannot be called with confidence. The receptor was isolated from an adult who was a healthcare worker with PCR-confirmed SARS-CoV-2 infection or an uninfected control (not recorded which). The nucleotides are TGTGCCAGCAGTGAGGAGGCCAAAAACATTCAGTACTTC. The translation is CASSEEAKNIQYF.